This record covers a single TCR beta chain. Under the authors' procedure: Cell counts per sample came from amplifying reference gene primers. TCRdb keeps only in-frame clones here, not all; method: immunoSEQ multiplex PCR. That table gives V, J and clone size, and the DNA gave D and trimming. The sample carries fewer than 130,000 clones, almost 80% recorded once. This record belongs to a study of blood T cell repertoires in COVID-19. Study-wide context: Sites in the United States, Italy and Spain provided acute and convalescent COVID-19 samples.

Sequencing was performed on peripheral blood. This clonotype was obtained from an elderly woman with active or convalescent COVID-19.

The CDR3 spells CASSPGQGAGISSYEQYF. The CDR3 DNA reads TGTGCCAGCAGTCCTGGACAGGGGGCCGGTATCAGCTCCTACGAGCAGTACTTC. The rearrangement links TRBV6-6 to TRBJ2-7; TRBD1 aligns across 11 bases. Germline CDR1 reads MNHNY; CDR2 reads SVGAGI (reference sequence). The CDR3 spans 18 residues. V was pared by 5 bases and J by 0 bases, with 12 bases of the junction left unmatched.